This T cell receptor beta chain came from a study of blood T cell repertoires in COVID-19. Study details: Whether acute or convalescent, the COVID-19 samples came from the United States, Italy and Spain. T cells, B-cell-depleted T cells, or PBMCs supplied cDNA or gDNA.

Seattle enrolled patients during active infection and tracked them longitudinally. Authors' data handling: Amplification of reference gene primers was used by the study to estimate nucleated cell counts. Clones were read by immunoSEQ multiplex PCR, and TCRdb kept only the in-frame ones, dropping some. V, J and clone size reflect that table, while D and trimming were determined from the DNA. Of 200,000 to 250,000 clones detected, less than 85% appear once; the ten largest clones hold 7.5% to 9%. The receptor was derived from an elderly woman with COVID-19, enrolled during active disease. Source material: peripheral blood.

The CDR3 DNA reads TGTGCCAGCTCCAAACCGGGACACCCGACTTCGTATGGCTACACCTTC. Translating it yields CASSKPGHPTSYGYTF. The chain has TRBV28 and TRBJ1-2, with D perhaps matching TRBD1 (6 bases). This CDR3 contains 16 residues. V gave up 8 bases and J gave up 5 bases, with 24 bases separating them. Looked up from germline, CDR1 is MDHEN and CDR2 is SYDVKM.